Reported below is one TCR beta chain. The antigen remains unidentified. These data are taken from a study of siplizumab effects on memory and regulatory T cells. Across the study: Siplizumab-free reactions were matched to approximately 1 ug/mL siplizumab reactions in paired mixed lymphocyte cultures.

Overall study results and limits: Both greater diversity than memory cells and a major contribution to the alloresponse seemed to characterize naive T cells. The authors mapped only a minor fraction of alloreactive clones to unstimulated subsets.

The protocol was immunoSEQ multiplex PCR, while the TCRdb copy is restricted to in-frame clones and leaves out a portion. The table lists 12,000 or so clones, 30% to 40% of them singletons. Coculture of mixed lymphocyte reaction cells was performed at 37°C for more than 5 days. CFSE tagged responder PBMCs, Violet Dye tagged stimulator PBMCs, and the cells were mixed 1:1. V trimming: 0 bases; J trimming: 2 bases; junction bases outside the gene matches: 7. Germline V gene sequence: CDR1 MGHDK, CDR2 SYGVNS. The CDR3 contains 17 residues. Sequencing used CFSE-low (dividing) CD8+ T cells sorted from an allogeneic mixed lymphocyte reaction. The TCR originated in a human donor in good health; the cells came from an allogeneic mixed lymphocyte reaction. The chain is built from TRBV25-1 and TRBJ2-7, with 10 bases lining up with TRBD2. The CDR3 DNA is TGTGCCAGCAGTGAATACAAGTCTAGCGGGGGCACCTACGAGCAGTACTTC. This codes for CASSEYKSSGGTYEQYF.